The present entry profiles one T cell receptor (beta chain) with its context. No DNA is shown, since the ends of the CDR3 on it are uncertain; the CDR3 is the one TCRdb lists. The sample belongs to a study of regulatory T cells in long-lasting Graves disease. Time point given: persistent/refractory GD, antithyroid drugs over 5 years with positive TRAb. PBMC RNA was the source of the TCR library. For TCR beta, libraries came from iRepertoire HTBI primers and Arm-PCR of CDR3 regions. TCRdb reprocessed the multiplex PCR reads with MiXCR, giving one entry per CDR3 protein. The table lists a few hundred thousand distinct CDR3 sequences, about 20% of them singletons. The sample was peripheral blood mononuclear cells (PBMCs), taken when the disease was refractory, from a patient treated with antithyroid drugs. The sequence was collected from a female donor with Graves disease.

The CDR3 protein is CASSVGPGSDIQYF. The chain links TRBV9 to TRBJ2-4; the table names TRBD1, a call not compared with the DNA. Germline CDR1 and CDR2: SGDLS and YYNGEE. The CDR3 has 14 amino acids, counting both end residues.